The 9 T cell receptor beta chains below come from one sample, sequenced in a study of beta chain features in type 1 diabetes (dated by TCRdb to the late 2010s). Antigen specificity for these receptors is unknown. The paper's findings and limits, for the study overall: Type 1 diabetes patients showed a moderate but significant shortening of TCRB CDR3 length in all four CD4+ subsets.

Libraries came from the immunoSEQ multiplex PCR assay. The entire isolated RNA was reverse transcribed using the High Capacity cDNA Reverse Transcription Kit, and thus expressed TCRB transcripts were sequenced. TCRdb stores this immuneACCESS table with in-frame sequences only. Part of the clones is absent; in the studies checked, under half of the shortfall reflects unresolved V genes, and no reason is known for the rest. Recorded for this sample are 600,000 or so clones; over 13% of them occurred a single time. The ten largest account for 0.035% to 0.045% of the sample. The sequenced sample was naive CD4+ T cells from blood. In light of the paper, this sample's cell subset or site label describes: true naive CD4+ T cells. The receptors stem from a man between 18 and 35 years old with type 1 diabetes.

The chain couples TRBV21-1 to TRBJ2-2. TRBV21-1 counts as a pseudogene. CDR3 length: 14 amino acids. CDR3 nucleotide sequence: TGTGCCAGCAGCAAAGAACCTGACGGCGGGGAGCTGTTTTTT. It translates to CASSKEPDGGELFF.

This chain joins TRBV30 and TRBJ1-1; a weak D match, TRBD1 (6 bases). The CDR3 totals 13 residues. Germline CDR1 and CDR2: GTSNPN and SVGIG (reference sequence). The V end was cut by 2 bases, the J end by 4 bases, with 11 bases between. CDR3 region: CAWSSGVGTEAFF. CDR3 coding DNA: TGTGCCTGGAGTTCAGGGGTCGGCACTGAAGCTTTCTTT.

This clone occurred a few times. The CDR3 is CSLSTTYEQYF. The CDR3 bases are TGCAGCTTATCGACCACCTACGAGCAGTACTTC. V usage is TRBV20-1 and J usage is TRBJ2-7; no clear D gene. Germline values: CDR1 DFQATT, CDR2 SNEGSKA (reference sequence). CDR3 length equals 11 residues.

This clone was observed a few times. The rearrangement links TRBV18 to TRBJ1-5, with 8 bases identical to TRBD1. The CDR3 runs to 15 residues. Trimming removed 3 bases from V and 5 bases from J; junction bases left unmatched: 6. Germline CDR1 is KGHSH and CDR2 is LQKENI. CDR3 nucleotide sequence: TGTGCCAGCTCACCGGGGCAGGGGGCATATCAGCCCCAGCATTTT. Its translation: CASSPGQGAYQPQHF.

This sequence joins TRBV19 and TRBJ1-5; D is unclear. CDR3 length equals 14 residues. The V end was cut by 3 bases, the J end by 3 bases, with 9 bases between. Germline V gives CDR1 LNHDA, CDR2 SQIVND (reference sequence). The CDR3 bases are TGTGCCAGTAGTATGGGCCAGAACAATCAGCCCCAGCATTTT. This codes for CASSMGQNNQPQHF. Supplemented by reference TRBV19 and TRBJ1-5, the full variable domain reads DGGITQSPKYLFRKEGQNVTLSCEQNLNHDAMYWYRQDPGQGLRLIYYSQIVNDFQKGDIAEGYSVSREKKESFPLTVTSAQKNPTAFYLCASSMGQNNQPQHFGDGTRLSIL.

Here the CDR3 reads CASSQEGTTTDTQYF. The DNA of the CDR3 is TGTGCCAGCAGCCAAGAGGGGACTACCACAGATACGCAGTATTTT. J is TRBJ2-3 and V is TRBV14, with 7 bases identical to TRBD2. Trimming at V came to 0 bases and at J to 2 bases, leaving 2 bases not matched to a gene. The CDR3 covers 15 residues. Per the germline V gene, CDR1 is SGHDN and CDR2 is FVKESK.

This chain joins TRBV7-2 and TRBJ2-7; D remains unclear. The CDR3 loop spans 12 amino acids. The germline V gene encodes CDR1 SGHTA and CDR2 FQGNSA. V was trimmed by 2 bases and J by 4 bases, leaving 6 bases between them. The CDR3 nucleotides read TGTGCCAGCAGCTTAATGGCATACGAGCAGTACTTC. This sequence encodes CASSLMAYEQYF.

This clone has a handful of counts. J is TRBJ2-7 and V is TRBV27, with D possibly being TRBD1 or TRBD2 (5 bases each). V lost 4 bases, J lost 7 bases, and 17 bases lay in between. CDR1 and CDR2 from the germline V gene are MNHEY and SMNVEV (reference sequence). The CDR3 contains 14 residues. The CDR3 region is CASSSINRDPEQYF. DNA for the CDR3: TGTGCCAGCAGTTCGATTAACCGGGACCCGGAGCAGTACTTC.

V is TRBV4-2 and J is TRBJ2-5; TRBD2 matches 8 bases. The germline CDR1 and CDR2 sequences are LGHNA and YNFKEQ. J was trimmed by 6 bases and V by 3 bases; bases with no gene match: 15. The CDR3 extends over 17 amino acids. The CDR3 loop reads CASSQGFSGEGGKTQYF. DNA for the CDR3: TGTGCCAGCAGCCAGGGCTTTAGCGGGGAGGGCGGAAAGACCCAGTACTTC.